Reported below is one T cell receptor (beta chain). These data belong to a study of blood T cell repertoires in COVID-19. For the study at large: PBMCs, B-cell-depleted T cells, or T cells were the source of the cDNA or gDNA that made up the material.

Sequenced by immunoSEQ multiplex PCR; TCRdb stores in-frame clones only, minus some. The table lists 150,000 to 250,000 clones, approximately 84% of them singletons. This CDR3 region has 14 residues. In germline, CDR1 is SGHRS, CDR2 YFSETQ. V dropped 3 bases and J dropped 5 bases, with 12 bases sitting between them. The sample comprised peripheral blood. This sequence joins TRBV5-1 and TRBJ2-1; tentative D call: TRBD2 (6 bases). The TCR originated in a human donor with acute or convalescent COVID-19. The donor label of this sample is uncertain. CDR3 sequence (DNA): TGCGCCAGCAGCTCCACCGGGACTCACAATGAGCAGTTCTTC. Protein: CASSSTGTHNEQFF.